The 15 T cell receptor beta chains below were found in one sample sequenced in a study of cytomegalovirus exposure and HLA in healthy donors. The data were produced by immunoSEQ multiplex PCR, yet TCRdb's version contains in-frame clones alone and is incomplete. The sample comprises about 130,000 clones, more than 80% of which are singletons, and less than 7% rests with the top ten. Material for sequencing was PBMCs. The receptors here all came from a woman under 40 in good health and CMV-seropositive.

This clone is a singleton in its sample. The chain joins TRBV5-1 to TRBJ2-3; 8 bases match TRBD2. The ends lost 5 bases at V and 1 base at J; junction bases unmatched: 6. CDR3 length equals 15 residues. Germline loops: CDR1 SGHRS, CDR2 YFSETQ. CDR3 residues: CASRIGRAGTDTQYF. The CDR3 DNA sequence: TGCGCCAGCAGAATCGGGAGGGCCGGCACAGATACGCAGTATTTT.

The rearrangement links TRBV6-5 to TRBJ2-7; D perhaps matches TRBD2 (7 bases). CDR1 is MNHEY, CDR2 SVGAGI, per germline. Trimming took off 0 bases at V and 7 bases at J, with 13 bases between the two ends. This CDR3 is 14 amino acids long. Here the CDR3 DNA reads TGTGCCAGCAGTTACTCCGGGGGAGGGGGAGAGCAGTACTTC. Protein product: CASSYSGGGGEQYF.

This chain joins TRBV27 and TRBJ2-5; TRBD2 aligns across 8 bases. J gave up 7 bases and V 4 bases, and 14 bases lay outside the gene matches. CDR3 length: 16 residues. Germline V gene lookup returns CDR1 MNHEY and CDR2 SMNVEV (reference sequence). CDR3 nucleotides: TGTGCCAGCAGTTCCTTCGGGCTAGCGGGTTCTGGGACCCAGTACTTC. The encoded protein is CASSSFGLAGSGTQYF.

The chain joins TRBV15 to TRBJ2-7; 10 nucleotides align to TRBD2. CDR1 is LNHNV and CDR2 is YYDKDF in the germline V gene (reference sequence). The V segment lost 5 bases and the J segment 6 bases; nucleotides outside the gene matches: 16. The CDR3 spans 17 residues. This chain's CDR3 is CATSPRYGSGGAGEQYF. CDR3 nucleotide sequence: TGTGCCACCAGCCCCCGTTACGGCAGCGGGGGGGCTGGCGAGCAGTACTTC.

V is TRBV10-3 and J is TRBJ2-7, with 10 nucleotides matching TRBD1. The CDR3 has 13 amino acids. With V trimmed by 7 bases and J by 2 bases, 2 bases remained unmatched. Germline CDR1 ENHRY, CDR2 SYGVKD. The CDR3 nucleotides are TGTGCCATCATGGACAGGGGGACCTACGAGCAGTACTTC. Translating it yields CAIMDRGTYEQYF.

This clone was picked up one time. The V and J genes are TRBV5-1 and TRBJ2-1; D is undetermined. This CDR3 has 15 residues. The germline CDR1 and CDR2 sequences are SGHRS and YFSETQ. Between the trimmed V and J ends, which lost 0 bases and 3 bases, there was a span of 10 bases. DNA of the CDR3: TGCGCCAGCAGCTTGGTCCAGCGTGACTACAATGAGCAGTTCTTC. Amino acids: CASSLVQRDYNEQFF.

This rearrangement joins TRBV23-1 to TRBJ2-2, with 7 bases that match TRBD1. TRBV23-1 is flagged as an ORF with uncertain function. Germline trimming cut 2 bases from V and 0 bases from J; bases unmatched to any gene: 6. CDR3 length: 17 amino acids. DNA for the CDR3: TGCGCCAGCAGTCAAGGGAAGGGACAGACGAACACCGGGGAGCTGTTTTTT. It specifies CASSQGKGQTNTGELFF.

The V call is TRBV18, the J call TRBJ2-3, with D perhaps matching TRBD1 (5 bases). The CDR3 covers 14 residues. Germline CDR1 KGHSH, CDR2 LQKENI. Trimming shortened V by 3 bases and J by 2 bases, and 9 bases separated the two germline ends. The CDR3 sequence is CASSPSGFTDTQYF. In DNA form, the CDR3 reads TGTGCCAGCTCACCGTCAGGGTTCACAGATACGCAGTATTTT.

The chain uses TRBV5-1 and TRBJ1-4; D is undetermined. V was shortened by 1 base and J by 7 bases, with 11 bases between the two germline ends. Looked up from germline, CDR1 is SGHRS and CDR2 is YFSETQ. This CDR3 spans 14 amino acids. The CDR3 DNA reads TGCGCCAGCAGCTTGACGGGTCTGGGTGAAAAACTGTTTTTT. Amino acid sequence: CASSLTGLGEKLFF.

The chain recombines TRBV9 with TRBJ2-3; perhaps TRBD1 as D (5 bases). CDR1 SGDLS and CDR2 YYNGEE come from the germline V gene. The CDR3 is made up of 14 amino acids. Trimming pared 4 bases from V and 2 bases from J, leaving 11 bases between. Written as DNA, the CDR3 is TGTGCCAGCAGCTCCCGACAGCACACAGATACGCAGTATTTT. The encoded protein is CASSSRQHTDTQYF.

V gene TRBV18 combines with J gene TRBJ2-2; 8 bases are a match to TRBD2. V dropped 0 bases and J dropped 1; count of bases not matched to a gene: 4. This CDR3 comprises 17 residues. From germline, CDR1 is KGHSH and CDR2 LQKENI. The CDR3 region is CASSPPGLAGNTGELFF. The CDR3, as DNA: TGTGCCAGCTCACCACCAGGGCTAGCGGGGAACACCGGGGAGCTGTTTTTT.

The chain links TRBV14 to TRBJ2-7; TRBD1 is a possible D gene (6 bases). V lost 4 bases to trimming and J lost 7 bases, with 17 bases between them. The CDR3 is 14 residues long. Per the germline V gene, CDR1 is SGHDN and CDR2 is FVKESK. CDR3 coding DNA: TGTGCCAGCAGCCCAAACTCCAGGGGCCGGGAGCAGTACTTC. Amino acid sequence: CASSPNSRGREQYF.

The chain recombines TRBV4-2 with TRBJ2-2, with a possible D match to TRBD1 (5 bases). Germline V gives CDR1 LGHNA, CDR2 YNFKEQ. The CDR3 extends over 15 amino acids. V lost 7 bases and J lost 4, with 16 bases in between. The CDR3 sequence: CASTTHIQVTGELFF. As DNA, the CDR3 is TGTGCCAGCACAACCCATATACAGGTCACCGGGGAGCTGTTTTTT.

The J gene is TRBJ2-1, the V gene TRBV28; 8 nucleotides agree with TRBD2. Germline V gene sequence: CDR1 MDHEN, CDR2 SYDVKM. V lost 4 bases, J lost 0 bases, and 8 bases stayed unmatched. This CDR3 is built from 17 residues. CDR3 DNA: TGTGCCAGCAGTTCCCCGGGGCGGGAGGTCTCCTACAATGAGCAGTTCTTC. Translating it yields CASSSPGREVSYNEQFF. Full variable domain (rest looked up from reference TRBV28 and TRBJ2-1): DVKVTQSSRYLVKRTGEKVFLECVQDMDHENMFWYRQDPGLGLRLIYFSYDVKMKEKGDIPEGYSVSREKKERFSLILESASTNQTSMYLCASSSPGREVSYNEQFFGPGTRLTVL.

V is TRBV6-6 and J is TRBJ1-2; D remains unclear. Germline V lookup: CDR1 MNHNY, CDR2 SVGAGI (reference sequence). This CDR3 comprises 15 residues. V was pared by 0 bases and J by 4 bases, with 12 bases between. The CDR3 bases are TGTGCCAGCAGTTACTCACATCATGGCCTCTATGGCTACACCTTC. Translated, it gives CASSYSHHGLYGYTF.